A selection of T cell receptor beta chains follows, all from one sample in a study of cytomegalovirus exposure and HLA in healthy donors. Some clones are missing from TCRdb's copy, which holds only in-frame ones; the method was immunoSEQ multiplex PCR. The sample includes some 120,000 clones, about 68% of them seen just once. Sequenced material: PBMCs. The origin of the receptors is a woman between 40 and 55 years old in good health and CMV-seropositive. CDR3s include the opening cysteine and the closing phenylalanine or tryptophan. The D gene is left open where the match is weak. Not every row has a clone size; where given, it reads once, few, many or a size class.

TRBV15	few	TRBD1	TRBJ1-2	CATSRDLGQIIYGYTF	TGTGCCACCAGCAGAGATTTGGGACAGATAATCTATGGCTACACCTTC
TRBV6-1	few	.	TRBJ1-1	CASRVVQNTEAFF	TGTGCCAGCCGGGTCGTACAGAACACTGAAGCTTTCTTT
TRBV4-1	.	TRBD1	TRBJ2-7	CASSQDPRTGHYEQYF	TGCGCCAGCAGCCAAGACCCCCGGACAGGGCATTACGAGCAGTACTTC
TRBV5-1	.	TRBD1	TRBJ1-1	CASSLSGNRGNTEAFF	TGCGCCAGCAGCTTGTCCGGTAACAGGGGGAACACTGAAGCTTTCTTT
TRBV7-9	.	TRBD1	TRBJ2-1	CASSLTGPNEQFF	TGTGCCAGCAGCTTGACAGGGCCAAATGAGCAGTTCTTC
TRBV14	few	TRBD2	TRBJ2-3	CASSHSGREADTQYF	TGTGCCAGCAGCCATAGCGGGAGGGAGGCAGATACGCAGTATTTT
TRBV5-1	.	.	TRBJ2-2	CASSLASVPGELFF	TGCGCCAGCAGCTTGGCCTCGGTCCCCGGGGAGCTGTTTTTT
TRBV4-3	once	.	TRBJ1-2	CASSQDPGERGYGYTF	TGCGCCAGCAGCCAAGATCCAGGGGAACGAGGCTATGGCTACACCTTC
TRBV6-5	.	TRBD2	TRBJ2-1	CASSYSSSGNNEQFF	TGTGCCAGCAGTTACTCTTCTAGCGGGAACAATGAGCAGTTCTTC
TRBV5-1	.	.	TRBJ1-1	CASSLRQDTEAFF	TGCGCCAGCAGCTTAAGACAGGACACTGAAGCTTTCTTT
TRBV2	.	TRBD2	TRBJ2-7	CASTAATSGSYEQYF	TGTGCCAGCACCGCTGCGACTAGCGGGAGTTACGAGCAGTACTTC
TRBV5-4	.	.	TRBJ1-3	CASSLGGVSGNTIYF	TGTGCCAGCAGCTTAGGCGGAGTCTCTGGAAACACCATATATTTT
TRBV11-2	.	.	TRBJ2-5	CASSWPQTETQETQYF	TGTGCCAGCAGCTGGCCACAGACAGAGACCCAAGAGACCCAGTACTTC
TRBV12-2	few	.	TRBJ1-5	CASRLAETTGNEESQPQHF	TGTGCAAGTCGCTTAGCGGAAACCACAGGGAATGAGGAGAGTCAGCCCCAGCATTTT
TRBV2	.	.	TRBJ2-4	CASTLVVLAKNIQYF	TGTGCCAGCACCCTAGTGGTCCTAGCCAAAAACATTCAGTACTTC
TRBV27	few	.	TRBJ2-1	CASSIPGSYNEQFF	TGTGCCAGTTCGATTCCGGGCTCCTACAATGAGCAGTTCTTC
TRBV6-5	.	TRBD2	TRBJ2-1	CASSLAGEYNEQFF	TGTGCCAGCAGTCTAGCGGGGGAATACAATGAGCAGTTCTTC
TRBV7-6	.	.	TRBJ2-3	CASSPESAREDTQYF	TGTGCCAGCAGCCCGGAAAGTGCCAGGGAAGATACGCAGTATTTT
TRBV30	.	.	TRBJ1-1	CAWAVGQLNTEAFF	TGTGCCTGGGCCGTTGGTCAGTTGAACACTGAAGCTTTCTTT
TRBV19	once	.	TRBJ1-1	CASSDRANTEAFF	TGTGCCAGTAGCGACAGAGCTAACACTGAAGCTTTCTTT
TRBV6-5	once	TRBD1	TRBJ1-5	CASSQDRSNQPQHF	TGTGCCAGCAGTCAGGACAGGTCAAATCAGCCCCAGCATTTT
TRBV10-3	few	.	TRBJ2-5	CAISGGSETQYF	TGTGCCATCAGTGGAGGAAGCGAGACCCAGTACTTC
TRBV9	.	.	TRBJ1-1	CASSPVRGWNTEAFF	TGTGCCAGCAGCCCTGTGCGGGGATGGAACACTGAAGCTTTCTTT
TRBV11-2	few	TRBD2	TRBJ2-7	CASSLGASGSEQYF	TGTGCCAGCAGCTTAGGGGCTAGCGGGAGCGAGCAGTACTTC
TRBV18	.	.	TRBJ1-1	CASSPREAGSPEAFF	TGTGCCAGCTCACCTCGAGAGGCCGGATCCCCTGAAGCTTTCTTT
TRBV29-1	few	TRBD1	TRBJ1-4	CSVAGQGAGNEKLFF	TGCAGCGTTGCGGGACAGGGGGCGGGTAATGAAAAACTGTTTTTT
TRBV6-1	.	.	TRBJ2-3	CASSDGGVLTDTQYF	TGTGCCAGCAGTGACGGCGGAGTTCTCACAGATACGCAGTATTTT
TRBV30	.	TRBD1	TRBJ1-1	CAWSTGGTEAFF	TGTGCCTGGAGTACAGGGGGCACTGAAGCTTTCTTT
TRBV4-1	.	.	TRBJ1-2	CASSQEYSTYGYTF	TGCGCCAGCAGCCAAGAGTACAGTACCTATGGCTACACCTTC
TRBV6-5	.	TRBD1	TRBJ1-3	CASTGSGNTIYF	TGTGCCTCGACAGGGTCTGGAAACACCATATATTTT
TRBV21-1	.	.	TRBJ1-4	CASSRDFLAGGPGMMVEKLFF	TGTGCCAGCAGCAGAGACTTCCTAGCAGGGGGCCCGGGAATGATGGTTGAAAAACTGTTTTTT
TRBV18	.	.	TRBJ1-1	CASSPGQNTEAFF	TGTGCCAGCTCACCAGGACAGAACACTGAAGCTTTCTTT
TRBV30	.	TRBD2	TRBJ2-7	CAWSEGLAGSYEQYF	TGTGCCTGGAGTGAGGGACTAGCGGGATCTTACGAGCAGTACTTC
TRBV28	.	.	TRBJ2-3	CASSLTITDTQYF	TGTGCCAGCAGTTTGACTATCACAGATACGCAGTATTTT
TRBV18	few	TRBD1	TRBJ1-5	CASSSARLTGVGNQPQHF	TGTGCCAGCTCATCCGCCCGACTAACAGGGGTGGGCAATCAGCCCCAGCATTTT
TRBV2	.	.	TRBJ2-7	CASQGLRYEQYF	TGTGCCAGCCAGGGGTTACGATACGAGCAGTACTTC
TRBV4-3	.	.	TRBJ2-7	CASSQEISQWQYF	TGCGCCAGCAGCCAAGAAATCTCGCAGTGGCAGTACTTC
TRBV6-6	.	TRBD1	TRBJ1-4	CASSEDRLHEKLFF	TGTGCCAGCAGCGAGGACAGGCTACATGAAAAACTGTTTTTT
TRBV5-1	.	TRBD2	TRBJ2-7	CASSSDSVREDEQYF	TGCGCCAGCAGCTCGGACAGTGTGCGGGAGGACGAGCAGTACTTC
TRBV6-1	.	TRBD1	TRBJ1-3	CASRIQGTGNTIYF	TGTGCCAGCAGGATACAGGGGACTGGAAACACCATATATTTT
TRBV4-2	.	.	TRBJ2-4	CASSHTTGLAKNIQYF	TGTGCCAGCAGCCATACGACAGGACTAGCCAAAAACATTCAGTACTTC
TRBV4-3	.	.	TRBJ2-3	CASSQGRADTQYF	TGCGCCAGCAGCCAAGGGAGGGCAGATACGCAGTATTTT
TRBV9	.	.	TRBJ2-3	CASSPRVGGASTDTQYF	TGTGCCAGCAGCCCCAGGGTGGGCGGGGCTAGCACAGATACGCAGTATTTT
TRBV7-9	.	TRBD2	TRBJ2-7	CASSLIAGENYEQYF	TGTGCCAGCAGCTTAATCGCGGGGGAAAACTACGAGCAGTACTTC
TRBV7-9	few	.	TRBJ1-1	CASSFLPEAFF	TGTGCCAGCAGCTTTCTCCCTGAAGCTTTCTTT
TRBV5-8	.	.	TRBJ2-3	CASSFDRDTQYF	TGTGCCAGCAGCTTCGACAGAGATACGCAGTATTTT
TRBV11-2	once	.	TRBJ2-1	CASSYTGSQYYNEQFF	TGTGCCAGCAGCTATACCGGGAGCCAGTACTACAATGAGCAGTTCTTC
TRBV5-1	.	.	TRBJ2-1	CASSLGGSSYNEQFF	TGCGCCAGCAGCTTAGGCGGGTCCTCCTACAATGAGCAGTTCTTC
TRBV5-1	.	.	TRBJ2-7	CASSYRAGPYEQYF	TGCGCCAGCAGCTACCGGGCGGGGCCCTACGAGCAGTACTTC
TRBV30	few	TRBD1	TRBJ1-4	CAWSVFYRGSTNEKLFF	TGTGCCTGGAGTGTATTTTACAGGGGGTCAACTAATGAAAAACTGTTTTTT
TRBV5-1	.	.	TRBJ2-7	CASSLVREPYEQYF	TGCGCCAGCAGCTTGGTCCGGGAACCCTACGAGCAGTACTTC
TRBV4-2	.	.	TRBJ1-3	CASSQGVRGLGNTIYF	TGTGCCAGCAGCCAAGGGGTGAGGGGGTTAGGAAACACCATATATTTT